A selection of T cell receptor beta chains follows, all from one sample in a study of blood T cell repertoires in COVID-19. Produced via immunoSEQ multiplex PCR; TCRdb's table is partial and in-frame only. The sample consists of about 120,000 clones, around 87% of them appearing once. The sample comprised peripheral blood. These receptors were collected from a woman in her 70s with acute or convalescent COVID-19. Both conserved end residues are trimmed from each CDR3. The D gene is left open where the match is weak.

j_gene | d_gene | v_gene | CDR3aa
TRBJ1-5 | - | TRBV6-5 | ASSYGQTNQPQH
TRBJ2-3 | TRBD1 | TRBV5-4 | ASTDGTGGEGLDTQY
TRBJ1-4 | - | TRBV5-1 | ASSLEAINEKLF
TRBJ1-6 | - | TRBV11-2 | ASSYKTAALNSPLH
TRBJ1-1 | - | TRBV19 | ASRPGRQPNTEAF
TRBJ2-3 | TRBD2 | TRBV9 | ASSPQGGLAADTQY
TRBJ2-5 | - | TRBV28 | ASSLAGFEETQY
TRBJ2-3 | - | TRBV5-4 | ASSAVVPDTQY
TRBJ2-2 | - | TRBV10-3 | AIRGARTGINTGELF
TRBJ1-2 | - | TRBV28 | ASTSAEPNYGYT
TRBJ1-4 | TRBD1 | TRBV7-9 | ASSAEDRGKEKLF
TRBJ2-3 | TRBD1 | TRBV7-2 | ASSSGGQGWHTQY
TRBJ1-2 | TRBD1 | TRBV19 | ASSAGDRLNYGYT
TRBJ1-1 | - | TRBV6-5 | ATSGGGRSTEAF
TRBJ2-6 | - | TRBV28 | ATLQGEAGANVLT
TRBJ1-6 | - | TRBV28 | ASSSPQGSNSPLH
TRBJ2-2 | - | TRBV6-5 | ASSYPGTGELF
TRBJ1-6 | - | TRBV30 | AWKREGSPLH
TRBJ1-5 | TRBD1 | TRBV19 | ASSRDRSAGQPQH
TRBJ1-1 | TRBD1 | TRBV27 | ASGQGSEAF
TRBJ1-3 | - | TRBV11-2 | ASSFYLNTIY
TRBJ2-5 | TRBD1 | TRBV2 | ASSQGTGGETQY
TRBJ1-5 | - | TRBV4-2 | ASSPSVASNQPQH
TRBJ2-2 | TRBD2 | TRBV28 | ASSLGLAGGMVGELF
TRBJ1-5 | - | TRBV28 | ASSEVNQPQH
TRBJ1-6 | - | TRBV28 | ASSTSYNSPLH
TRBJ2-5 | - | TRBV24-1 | ATSDYGKQETQY
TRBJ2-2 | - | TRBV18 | ASSPDRPGELF
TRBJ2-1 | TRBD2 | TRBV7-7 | ASSLARGGFNEQF
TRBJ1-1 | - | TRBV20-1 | SARRDTEAF
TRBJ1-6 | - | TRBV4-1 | ASSQDSISGREGNNSPLH
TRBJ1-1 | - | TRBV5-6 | ASSFTGRRDFDTEAF
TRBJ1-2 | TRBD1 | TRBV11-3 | ASSTRDREEGYT
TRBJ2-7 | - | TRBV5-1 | ASSLSFRGDTYEQY
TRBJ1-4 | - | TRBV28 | ASGIYTGATNEKLF
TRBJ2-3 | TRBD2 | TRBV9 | ASSGRGAGVVDTQY
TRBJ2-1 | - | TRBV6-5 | ASSYSVGALLKF